This T cell receptor beta chain was sequenced in a study of T cell responses to AZD1222 COVID-19 vaccine. Study-level background: Doses given second, at about 4 or about 12 weeks, were pooled.

CDR1 and CDR2 from the germline V gene are SGHRS and YFSETQ. The CDR3 is 15 residues long. V was clipped by 2 bases and J by 1 base; unmatched bases: 4. Clones were sequenced by immunoSEQ multiplex PCR, and TCRdb holds only the in-frame ones, with some missing. The sample lists around 150,000 clones; 85% to 90% were seen once. Overall study results and limits: Repertoires in all cases were sampled only once the peak T cell response had passed. Donors in the cohort were predominantly white British and more often female, and clonal diversity was possibly underestimated. Recipients of two AZD1222 doses showed rising Spike-specific TCR breadth and depth.

This clone was picked up one time. What it recognizes is unknown. The sequence was collected from an adult in good health. Sequenced material: peripheral blood, taken on day 0 of AZD1222 vaccination. The genes are TRBV5-1 and TRBJ1-1; 8 nucleotides match TRBD1. The CDR3 here is CASSFRTGRNTEAFF. The DNA of the CDR3 is TGCGCCAGCAGCTTCCGGACAGGGAGGAACACTGAAGCTTTCTTT.